One and the same sample provided the 25 T cell receptor beta chains below, sequenced in a study of tumor-infiltrating lymphocytes in primary liver carcinoma. Co-extraction yielded RNA and DNA from around 20-30 mg of unsorted bulk tissue. Starting from approximately 0.45 ug of total RNA, TCR beta cDNA was produced with a primer in the constant region. Three-round nested multiplex PCR performed with slightly modified ARM-PCR produced the TCR beta libraries. A C-beta reverse primer and TRBV1-TRBV30 forward primers served in each of the first two PCR rounds, at 9 to 10 cycles apiece. Each CDR3 protein gets one entry after TCRdb re-called the multiplex PCR reads with MiXCR. The sample carries about 74,000 distinct CDR3 sequences, almost 70% recorded once. The sequencing input was liver tumor tissue from sampling region 4. Subset given: tumor region T4, right-lateral pole. These receptors were taken from a man between 40 and 49 years old with primary liver carcinoma and hepatitis B virus infection.

Many counts were recorded for this clonotype. This rearrangement joins TRBV6-5 to TRBJ2-3; 8 bases agree with TRBD1. The germline CDR1 and CDR2 sequences are MNHEY and SVGAGI. This CDR3 is built from 16 residues. The V and J ends lost 0 bases and 4 bases, in that order; junction bases with no gene match: 6. In nucleotides, the CDR3 is TGTGCCAGCAGTTACTCGGCGCAGGGGGCCCCAGATACGCAGTATTTT. This sequence encodes CASSYSAQGAPDTQYF.

Details on this clonotype: A read error may be the cause here, since a much bigger clone is one base away. V is TRBV6-5 and J is TRBJ2-7; 9 nucleotides match TRBD1. Germline V lookup: CDR1 MNHEY, CDR2 SVGAGI. The CDR3 has 17 amino acids. Here the CDR3 reads CANSHSYDRTGAFPQYF. DNA for the CDR3: TGTGCCAACAGTCACTCGTACGACAGGACAGGGGCATTCCCTCAGTACTTC.

The chain has TRBV29-1 and TRBJ1-1, with D hard to call. The V end lost 4 bases, the J end lost 7 bases, and 16 bases lay between the germline ends. Germline V gene lookup returns CDR1 SQVTM and CDR2 ANQGSEA. The CDR3 runs to 13 residues. The CDR3: CSVVHSSIIEAFF. The CDR3 DNA reads TGCAGCGTTGTGCACAGTTCGATCATTGAAGCTTTCTTT.

This clonotype is a singleton in its sample. Its ends do not fully match the called genes, so a read error is possible. The chain has TRBV29-1 and TRBJ2-3; D call uncertain. Germline lookup yields CDR1 SQVTM and CDR2 ANQGSEA. There are 12 residues in the CDR3. The DNA for the CDR3 is TGCGGCGTTGCAAAGGCGACGGCTACGCAGTATTTT. Translating it yields CGVAKATATQYF.

With regard to this clonotype: One junction end does not reproduce the germline sequence, and a read error may be involved. The chain couples TRBV29-1 to TRBJ2-1; TRBD1 or TRBD2 may be the D gene (6 bases each). This CDR3 spans 15 amino acids. In germline, CDR1 is SQVTM, CDR2 ANQGSEA. CDR3 nucleotide sequence: TGTAGCGCGCAGTCGAGGGGGGATGTGATCAATGAGCAGTTCTTC. It translates to CSAQSRGDVINEQFF.

The rearrangement links TRBV20-1 to TRBJ2-7; 9 nucleotides match TRBD2. CDR3 size: 15 residues. Germline V lookup: CDR1 DFQATT, CDR2 SNEGSKA (reference sequence). The junction had 10 bases not matched to a gene; V was cut back by 3 bases and J by 4 bases. CDR3: CSASPGTSSRYEQYF. The CDR3 region has the DNA TGCAGTGCTAGCCCCGGGACTAGCAGTAGGTACGAGCAGTACTTC.

This clonotype is a singleton in its sample. The chain is built from TRBV11-2 and TRBJ1-5, with D unresolved. Germline CDR1 and CDR2: SGHAT and FQNNGV. Trimming took off 4 bases at V and 16 bases at J, with 17 bases between the two ends. The CDR3 has 12 residues. CDR3 coding DNA: TGTGCCAGCAGCTCGCCGCAGCAGCCCCGCCATTTT. Its translation: CASSSPQQPRHF.

Sample share makes this clonotype medium-sized (0.01 to 0.1%). The chain carries TRBV11-2 and TRBJ2-3, with D uncertain. Germline V gene sequence: CDR1 SGHAT, CDR2 FQNNGV. Trimming took off 1 base at V and 6 bases at J, with 8 bases between the two ends. The CDR3 has 13 residues. The CDR3 nucleotides read TGTGCCAGCAGCTTAGGAAGGAGTGATACGCAGTATTTT. Protein: CASSLGRSDTQYF. The entire variable domain, with the rest obtained from reference TRBV11-2 and TRBJ2-3, is as follows: EAGVAQSPRYKIIEKRQSVAFWCNPISGHATLYWYQQILGQGPKLLIQFQNNGVVDDSQLPKDRFSAERLKGVDSTLKIQPAKLEDSAVYLCASSLGRSDTQYFGPGTRLTVL.

This clonotype was seen once. Germline and junction disagree at one end, which may indicate a read error. The chain links TRBV5-4 to TRBJ2-1; 13 nucleotides align to TRBD2. Per the germline V gene, CDR1 is SGHNT and CDR2 is YYREEE (reference sequence). This CDR3 is built from 14 residues. CDR3 sequence reads: CANSGGLAGDEQFF. CDR3 bases: TGTGCCAACAGCGGTGGACTAGCGGGAGATGAGCAGTTCTTC.

The genes are TRBV11-2 and TRBJ2-3; D not certain. Looked up from germline, CDR1 is SGHAT and CDR2 is FQNNGV. This CDR3 comprises 14 residues. Trimming took off 5 bases at V and 8 bases at J, with 17 bases between the two ends. The CDR3 DNA sequence: TGTGCCAGCAGCCTGGGCTCCCGGTCAGGTACGCAGTATTTT. It codes for CASSLGSRSGTQYF.

This clonotype has just one count. At one of its ends the junction is not consistent with the germline gene, which may arise from a read error. V is TRBV6-2 or TRBV6-3 and J is TRBJ2-7, with 7 bases that match TRBD2. There are 14 residues in the CDR3. Germline CDR1 MNHEY, CDR2 SVGEGT. The CDR3: CASSYSRESYEQHF. In DNA form, the CDR3 reads TGTGCCAGCAGTTATTCGCGGGAGTCCTATGAGCAGCACTTC.

As concerns this clonotype: The conserved phenylalanine or tryptophan normally closing the CDR3 is absent here, so this likely arose from a read error. The chain links TRBV25-1 to TRBJ1-6; perhaps TRBD1 as D (6 bases). Trimming took 2 bases from V and 6 from J, leaving 14 bases between them. This CDR3 region has 16 residues. Germline V gene data show CDR1 as MGHDK and CDR2 as SYGVNS. The CDR3 region has the DNA TGTGCCAGCAGTGAACTCAGGGGCTCGGCTAATTCACCCCTCCACTCT. The encoded protein is CASSELRGSANSPLHS.

As for this clonotype: A read error is likely, as this CDR3 ends without the conserved phenylalanine or tryptophan. The rearrangement uses TRBV9 and TRBJ2-3, with D unclear. The CDR3 runs 13 residues. Looked up from germline, CDR1 is SGDLS and CDR2 is YYNGEE. The CDR3 spells CASSVVSIDTQYS. The CDR3, as DNA: TGTGCCAGCAGCGTAGTTAGCATAGATACGCAGTATTCT.

This clonotype was found many times. The J gene is TRBJ1-5, the V gene TRBV16; D call uncertain. V was trimmed by 5 bases and J by 0 bases, leaving 11 bases between them. Germline-derived CDR1 and CDR2 are KGHSY and FQNENV. This CDR3 is 15 amino acids long. CDR3 in DNA: TGTGCCAGCAGCTCCGGCAGCTCTAGCAATCAGCCCCAGCATTTT. Translation: CASSSGSSSNQPQHF.

To note about this clonotype: As the CDR3 is not closed by the conserved phenylalanine or tryptophan, this likely results from a read error. The chain uses TRBV11-2 and TRBJ2-2; 9 nucleotides match TRBD1. In germline, CDR1 is SGHAT, CDR2 FQNNGV. CDR3 length equals 17 residues. J gave up 4 bases and V 3 bases, and 9 bases lay outside the gene matches. This CDR3 is CASSFGRDRVGTGELFS. The CDR3 DNA follows: TGTGCCAGCAGCTTTGGTCGGGACAGGGTTGGCACCGGGGAGCTGTTTTCT.

Notes on this clonotype: The junction departs from germline at one end; a sequencing error may be responsible. The V and J genes are TRBV6-1 and TRBJ1-5; TRBD1 matches at 8 bases. Germline CDR1 and CDR2: MNHNS and SASEGT. The CDR3 is made up of 15 amino acids. The CDR3 region is CVSSGQGLGNQPQHF. Written as DNA, the CDR3 is TGTGTCAGCAGTGGACAGGGTCTTGGCAATCAACCCCAGCATTTT.

This clonotype was observed at least ten times. The V gene is TRBV7-9, the J gene TRBJ2-7; 7 bases align to TRBD2. Germline V gives CDR1 SEHNR, CDR2 FQNEAQ (reference sequence). V dropped 5 bases and J dropped 1; count of bases not matched to a gene: 2. This CDR3 has 13 residues. The CDR3 nucleotides are TGTGCCAGCAGCCGTAGCGGGTCCTACGAGCAGTACTTC. This codes for CASSRSGSYEQYF.

The chain combines TRBV12-3 or TRBV12-4 with TRBJ2-7; tentative D call: TRBD2 (5 bases). The CDR3 extends over 12 amino acids. The CDR3 DNA sequence: TGTAACAGCAGTGCACTAGCCTACGAGCAGTACTTC. Translation gives CNSSALAYEQYF.

Turning to this clonotype: In this CDR3 the conserved last residue, phenylalanine or tryptophan, is missing, so a read error is likely. The chain recombines TRBV5-5 with TRBJ2-3; tentatively, D is TRBD2 (5 bases). The CDR3 contains 15 residues. Germline CDR1 reads SGHKS; CDR2 reads YYEKEE (reference sequence). CDR3 in amino acids: CASSPSGVSTDTQYL. For the CDR3, the DNA is TGTGCCAGCAGCCCTTCCGGGGTGAGCACGGATACGCAGTATTTG.

As to this clonotype: The junction differs from germline at one of its ends, possibly a read error. V gene TRBV6-5 combines with J gene TRBJ2-7; 7 bases are shared with TRBD2. Germline CDR1 MNHEY, CDR2 SVGAGI. CDR3 length equals 15 residues. CDR3 residues: CANSREARSSYGQYF. The DNA of the CDR3 is TGTGCCAACAGTCGGGAGGCGAGGAGCTCCTACGGGCAGTACTTC.

As for this clonotype: Germline is not matched at one junction end, which may reflect a read error. V usage is TRBV10-1 and J usage is TRBJ2-2; D gene ambiguous. CDR1 is WNHNN, CDR2 SYGVQD, per germline (reference sequence). This CDR3 comprises 15 residues. CDR3 bases: TGCGCCTGCAGTGGGTCATCGGAGTACACCGAGGAGCTGTTTTTT. It is translated as CACSGSSEYTEELFF.

About this clonotype: An end of the junction does not agree with germline; a read error may underlie this. The chain has TRBV11-2 and TRBJ2-7, with TRBD2 identical over 7 bases. This CDR3 region has 13 residues. The germline CDR1 and CDR2 sequences are SGHAT and FQNNGV. Here the CDR3 reads CAGSREGLYEKYF. The CDR3 DNA reads as TGTGCCGGCAGTAGGGAGGGCCTTTACGAAAAGTACTTC.

This clonotype was counted only a few times. Given a much more abundant clone one base away, this may be a read error. The chain is built from TRBV6-2 or TRBV6-3 and TRBJ2-7, with 14 bases aligning to TRBD2. This CDR3 spans 16 amino acids. Germline V gene sequence: CDR1 MNHEY, CDR2 SVGEGT. The CDR3 coding sequence is TGTGCCAGCAGGGGACTAGCGGGAGAGGACTCCTACGAGCAGCACTTC. Its protein product is CASRGLAGEDSYEQHF.

Details on this clonotype: A read error is possible here, since a much larger clone lies one base away. V usage is TRBV7-3 and J usage is TRBJ2-2, with 8 bases lining up with TRBD1. Germline-derived CDR1 and CDR2 are SGHTA and FQGTGA. The CDR3 covers 15 residues. The V segment lost 5 bases and the J segment 7 bases; nucleotides outside the gene matches: 9. The CDR3 DNA reads as TGTGCCAGCAGCCCGGTGACAGGGGATATCGGGGAGCTGTTTTTT. This sequence encodes CASSPVTGDIGELFF.

The V gene is TRBV2, the J gene TRBJ2-7, with D unclear. CDR3 length equals 13 residues. V was trimmed by 2 bases and J by 6 bases, leaving 11 bases between them. Germline assignment: CDR1 SNHLY and CDR2 FYNNEI. CDR3 protein: CASSETWVLEQYF. In nucleotides, the CDR3 is TGTGCCAGCAGTGAAACCTGGGTCCTCGAGCAGTACTTC.